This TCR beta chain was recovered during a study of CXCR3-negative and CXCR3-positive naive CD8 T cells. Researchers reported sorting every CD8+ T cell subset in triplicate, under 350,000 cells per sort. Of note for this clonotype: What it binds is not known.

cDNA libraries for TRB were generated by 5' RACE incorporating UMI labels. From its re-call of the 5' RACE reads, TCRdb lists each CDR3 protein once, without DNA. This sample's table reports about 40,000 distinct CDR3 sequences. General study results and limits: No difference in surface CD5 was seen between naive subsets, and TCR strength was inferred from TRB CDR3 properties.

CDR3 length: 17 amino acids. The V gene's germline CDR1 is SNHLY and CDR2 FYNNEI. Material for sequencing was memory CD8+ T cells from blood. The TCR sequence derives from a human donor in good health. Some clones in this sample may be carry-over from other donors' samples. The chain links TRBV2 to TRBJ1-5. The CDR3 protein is CASSDLRISGSNQPQHF.